The subject of this entry is one TCR beta chain. Its cognate antigen is unknown. Germline is not matched at one junction end, which may reflect a read error. Other DNA sequences in this sample translate to the same CDR3. The record originates from a study of siplizumab effects on memory and regulatory T cells. Study-level background: Siplizumab-free reactions were matched to 0.85 to 1 ug/mL siplizumab reactions in paired mixed lymphocyte cultures.

The mixed lymphocyte reaction cells were held in coculture (37°C) for over 5 days. Study observations and caveats: Roughly 75-97% of proliferating CD4+ or CD8+ clones lacked a naive or memory phenotype that could be assigned.

Germline-derived CDR1 and CDR2 are SNHLY and FYNNEI. The CDR3 has 15 amino acids. Assaying covered 10^5 or so TCR templates per sample. Assay: immunoSEQ multiplex PCR; the TCRdb copy retains only in-frame clones and omits some. The table lists fewer than 15,000 clones, approximately 45% of them singletons. The TCR comes from a human donor in good health; the cells came from an allogeneic mixed lymphocyte reaction. Some clones in this sample may be carry-over from other donors' samples. The rearrangement joins TRBV2 to TRBJ2-3; D is uncertain. Sequencing was performed on CFSE-low (dividing) CD4+ T cells sorted from an allogeneic mixed lymphocyte reaction. As DNA, the CDR3 is TGTGCCAGTAGTGAAGGATCGAAACTCACAGATACGCAGTATTTT. This gives the protein CASSEGSKLTDTQYF.